A single TCR beta chain is shown here with its context. The CDR3 extends over 15 amino acids. CDR1 is SGHTA, CDR2 FQGTGA, per germline. After removal of 2 bases from V and 3 bases from J, the junction contained 4 bases not matched to a gene. The data are from a study of blood T cell repertoires in COVID-19. Assay used: immunoSEQ multiplex PCR; TCRdb lists only in-frame clones, some missing. This sample has about 140,000 clones, with about 79% found just once. The sample taken for sequencing was peripheral blood. This chain links TRBV7-3 with TRBJ2-3; 8 nucleotides line up with TRBD1. The source is a woman older than 75 with active or convalescent COVID-19. CDR3: CASSLQGAPTDTQYF. Written as DNA, the CDR3 is TGTGCCAGCAGCTTACAGGGGGCACCTACAGATACGCAGTATTTT.